What follows are 24 T cell receptor beta chains derived from one specimen sequenced in a study of PD-L1 blockade in urothelial cancer. Using immunoSEQ multiplex PCR, the repertoire was profiled, and TCRdb retains in-frame clones only, with some absent. The table includes about 32,000 clones, roughly a third detected once. Specimen: tumor tissue, collected before atezolizumab (anti-PD-L1) treatment. These receptors all stem from a man aged 55 to 70 with urothelial cancer.

The chain recombines TRBV1 with TRBJ2-2; the table calls TRBD2, which could not be checked here. TRBV1 is a recognized pseudogene. The CDR3 has 16 amino acids. CDR3 in DNA: TGCGCCAGCAGCCCAGTAGCGGGAGGGGACGGCGGGGAGCTGTTTTTT. It yields the protein CASSPVAGGDGGELFF.

CDR3 DNA: TGTGCCACCAGCAGAGATGGCAATAGCAATCAGCCCCAGCATTTT. This translates into CATSRDGNSNQPQHF. The V and J genes are TRBV15 and TRBJ1-5; no clear D gene. Germline V gene sequence: CDR1 LNHNV, CDR2 YYDKDF (reference sequence). V lost 0 bases and J lost 0, with 6 bases in between. The CDR3 length is 15 residues. Full variable domain (remainder filled in from reference TRBV15 and TRBJ1-5): DAMVIQNPRYQVTQFGKPVTLSCSQTLNHNVMYWYQQKSSQAPKLLFHYYDKDFNNEADTPDNFQSRRPNTSFCFLDIRSPGLGDTAMYLCATSRDGNSNQPQHFGDGTRLSIL.

The chain joins TRBV6-8 to TRBJ1-5, with D unresolved. V lost 2 bases and J 5 bases, leaving 10 bases between the germline ends. The CDR3 covers 14 residues. Germline values: CDR1 MNHGY, CDR2 SAAAGT. CDR3: CASSYTRSDQPQHF. In nucleotides, the CDR3 is TGTGCCAGCAGTTACACACGGTCAGATCAGCCCCAGCATTTT.

This clone was seen only a few times. This chain uses TRBV1 with TRBJ2-7. TRBV1 represents a pseudogene. The CDR3 runs to 14 residues. Here the CDR3 DNA reads TGCGCCAGCAGCCAAGATCGGTTAGGGTACGAGCAGTACTTC. As protein: CASSQDRLGYEQYF.

This clone occurred a few times. The chain carries TRBV19 and TRBJ1-2, with a possible D match to TRBD1 (5 bases). Germline CDR1 LNHDA, CDR2 SQIVND (reference sequence). The ends were cut back, 5 bases at V and 8 bases at J, with 24 bases in the middle. CDR3 size: 16 residues. This CDR3 is CASSEQATGALGGYTF. For the CDR3, the DNA is TGTGCCAGTAGTGAACAGGCCACGGGCGCTCTCGGGGGCTACACCTTC.

V is TRBV5-1 and J is TRBJ2-7; TRBD1 matches at 11 bases. Trimming at V came to 3 bases and at J to 4 bases, leaving 3 bases not matched to a gene. The CDR3 covers 14 residues. Per germline, CDR1 SGHRS and CDR2 YFSETQ. CDR3 residues: CASSSGQGGYEQYF. CDR3 nucleotide sequence: TGCGCCAGCAGCTCGGGACAGGGGGGATACGAGCAGTACTTC.

CDR3 region: CASSSTSGIPYEQYF. CDR3 DNA: TGCGCCAGCAGCTCCACTAGCGGGATACCCTACGAGCAGTACTTC. The chain couples TRBV5-1 to TRBJ2-7, with 10 bases lining up with TRBD2. V lost 3 bases and J lost 2; bases outside the gene matches: 5. The CDR3 is 15 residues long. The V gene's germline CDR1 is SGHRS and CDR2 YFSETQ.

This clone came up many times. The V and J genes are TRBV2 and TRBJ2-5; 12 bases are shared with TRBD2. V lost 6 bases and J lost 4; bases outside the gene matches: 18. This CDR3 has 19 amino acids. Germline V gives CDR1 SNHLY, CDR2 FYNNEI. The CDR3 loop reads CASSLASSFLAGGRETQYF. In DNA form, the CDR3 reads TGTGCCAGCAGCTTAGCTTCCTCATTTCTAGCGGGGGGGAGAGAGACCCAGTACTTC.

The chain links TRBV18 to TRBJ1-5; D possibly corresponds to TRBD1 (6 bases). Germline V gives CDR1 KGHSH, CDR2 LQKENI. Trimming stripped 8 bases from V and 2 bases from J, with 22 bases between. This CDR3 is built from 17 residues. The CDR3 protein is CASAPSGGQGRNQPQHF. CDR3 nucleotides: TGTGCCAGCGCCCCCTCTGGGGGGCAGGGTCGCAATCAGCCCCAGCATTTT.

V is TRBV25-1 and J is TRBJ2-7; no firm D call. Deletions cut 4 bases from V and 3 bases from J, with 16 bases between. The germline CDR1 and CDR2 sequences are MGHDK and SYGVNS. The CDR3 totals 15 residues. CDR3 sequence: CASSALEKGRYEQYF. The DNA for the CDR3 is TGTGCCAGCAGTGCCCTTGAAAAAGGCCGCTACGAGCAGTACTTC.

The V and J genes are TRBV19 and TRBJ2-3, with 11 bases lining up with TRBD2. Trimming cost V 3 bases and J 6 bases; bases outside gene matches: 14. This CDR3 is built from 18 residues. Germline V gene sequence: CDR1 LNHDA, CDR2 SQIVND (reference sequence). For the CDR3, the DNA is TGTGCCAGTAGTATCAAGGGCTTAGCGGGAGGGCCTAGCGATACGCAGTATTTT. It specifies CASSIKGLAGGPSDTQYF.

In its sample, this clone was seen a few times. The rearrangement links TRBV6-8 to TRBJ1-2; possible D gene TRBD1, 5 bases. Germline lookup yields CDR1 MNHGY and CDR2 SAAAGT. The CDR3 runs to 14 residues. V lost 4 bases, J lost 4 bases, and 13 bases lay in between. The CDR3 spells CASSLWGEGYGYTF. In DNA form, the CDR3 reads TGTGCCAGCAGTTTGTGGGGGGAAGGCTATGGCTACACCTTC.

The J gene is TRBJ1-2, the V gene TRBV6-7, with D possibly being TRBD1 (6 bases). TRBV6-7 is assigned to the ORF class and has an uncertain function. Trimming pared 5 bases from V and 4 bases from J, leaving 20 bases between. CDR3 length equals 16 residues. CDR3 sequence reads: CASSGKGGPTVYGYTF. CDR3 nucleotide sequence: TGTGCCAGCAGTGGTAAGGGGGGGCCCACCGTCTATGGCTACACCTTC.

This clone was counted only a few times. J is TRBJ2-1 and V is TRBV29-1, with 9 bases aligning to TRBD1. The CDR3 runs 15 residues. The V gene end was trimmed by 4 bases and the J gene end by 3 bases; junction bases not matched to a gene: 7. CDR1 and CDR2 (germline): SQVTM, ANQGSEA. The CDR3 region is CSVATGGNLYNEQFF. In nucleotides, the CDR3 is TGCAGCGTTGCGACAGGGGGAAACCTCTACAATGAGCAGTTCTTC.

The sample holds a few counts of this clone. CDR3 region: CASRTTGGSVDTQYF. Written as DNA, the CDR3 is TGTGCCAGCAGGACAACAGGGGGGTCGGTAGATACGCAGTATTTT. The chain is built from TRBV6-8 and TRBJ2-3; 8 positions agree with TRBD1. The CDR3 contains 15 residues. After removal of 6 bases from V and 5 bases from J, the junction contained 10 bases not matched to a gene. Germline V gene sequence: CDR1 MNHGY, CDR2 SAAAGT.

The chain joins TRBV19 to TRBJ2-3; 7 bases match TRBD1. The CDR3 is 16 amino acids. After removal of 4 bases from V and 4 bases from J, the junction contained 11 bases not matched to a gene. Germline V gene lookup returns CDR1 LNHDA and CDR2 SQIVND (reference sequence). In DNA form, the CDR3 reads TGTGCCAGTAGTAGACTAAAAAGGACAGGACCAGATACGCAGTATTTT. Protein sequence: CASSRLKRTGPDTQYF.

J is TRBJ2-5 and V is TRBV6-8; TRBD1 is a possible D gene (5 bases). V was pared by 0 bases and J by 5 bases, with 16 bases between. The CDR3 contains 16 residues. Germline CDR1 MNHGY, CDR2 SAAAGT. The CDR3 DNA reads TGTGCCAGCAGTTACTCGGGCCAGGGCCCTCGGGAGACCCAGTACTTC. Its protein product is CASSYSGQGPRETQYF.

The rearrangement joins TRBV19 to TRBJ2-3; possible D gene TRBD2, 7 bases. The CDR3 contains 14 residues. V lost 6 bases and J 3 bases, leaving 13 bases between the germline ends. The germline gives CDR1 LNHDA, CDR2 SQIVND (reference sequence). For the CDR3, the DNA is TGTGCCAGTAGCGGGGAGGGGGGGACAGATACGCAGTATTTT. It yields the protein CASSGEGGTDTQYF. Full variable domain (outside the CDR3, taken from reference TRBV19 and TRBJ2-3): DGGITQSPKYLFRKEGQNVTLSCEQNLNHDAMYWYRQDPGQGLRLIYYSQIVNDFQKGDIAEGYSVSREKKESFPLTVTSAQKNPTAFYLCASSGEGGTDTQYFGPGTRLTVL.

This clone has at least ten counts. The CDR3 region has the DNA TGTGCCAGCAGAGCCGGGACAGGGATAAATGAGCAGTTCTTC. It codes for CASRAGTGINEQFF. The chain joins TRBV11-3 to TRBJ2-1; TRBD1 matches 9 bases. Germline V gene data show CDR1 as SGHNT and CDR2 as YENEEA. Trimming at V came to 6 bases and at J to 7 bases, leaving 7 bases not matched to a gene. This CDR3 region has 14 residues.

The V and J genes are TRBV30 and TRBJ2-5, with 9 bases aligning to TRBD2. The CDR3 extends over 14 amino acids. Trimming removed 4 bases from V and 4 bases from J; junction bases left unmatched: 7. The germline V gene encodes CDR1 GTSNPN and CDR2 SVGIG (reference sequence). The CDR3 reads CAWNWRGGGETQYF. In nucleotides, the CDR3 is TGTGCCTGGAATTGGCGGGGGGGCGGAGAGACCCAGTACTTC.

Only a few counts were recorded for this clone. The rearrangement joins TRBV7-5 to TRBJ2-3; TRBD1 was called by the table and not checked on the DNA. TRBV7-5 is given as a pseudogene. The CDR3 covers 15 residues. The CDR3 sequence: CASSLVGHSTDTQYF. The CDR3 coding sequence is TGTGCCAGCAGCTTAGTCGGACACAGCACAGATACGCAGTATTTT.

This clone was observed a few times. The chain couples TRBV2 to TRBJ1-2; D gene unclear. The ends were cut back, 6 bases at V and 4 bases at J, with 15 bases in the middle. There are 14 residues in the CDR3. Germline CDR1 SNHLY, CDR2 FYNNEI. The CDR3 DNA follows: TGTGCCAGCAGAGGCATGATGGGGAGCTATGGCTACACCTTC. Translating gives CASRGMMGSYGYTF.

This sequence joins TRBV5-1 and TRBJ2-2; 7 bases match TRBD1. Germline CDR1 and CDR2: SGHRS and YFSETQ. J was trimmed by 4 bases and V by 4 bases; bases with no gene match: 7. The length of the CDR3 is 15 residues. This chain's CDR3 is CASSTTYRGTGELFF. CDR3 nucleotide sequence: TGCGCCAGCAGCACAACGTACAGGGGCACCGGGGAGCTGTTTTTT.

This clone was observed at least ten times. The gene calls are TRBV4-1 and TRBJ2-1; D is possibly TRBD1 (6 bases). Germline lookup yields CDR1 MGHRA and CDR2 YSYEKL. The germline V and J ends were trimmed by 4 bases and 5 bases, with 12 bases remaining between them. CDR3 size: 14 residues. CDR3 DNA sequence: TGCGCCAGCAGCCCACCGGGACAAGACAATGAGCAGTTCTTC. Protein: CASSPPGQDNEQFF.